This TCR beta chain came from a study of cytomegalovirus exposure and HLA in healthy donors. Overall study context: A previous analysis identified 100 million or so unique TCR beta sequences derived from around 200 million T cells.

The CDR3 is made up of 15 amino acids. V lost 4 bases and J lost 2, with 15 bases in between. Germline V gene sequence: CDR1 SGHRS, CDR2 YFSETQ. The primer mix had 60 Vbeta and 13 Jbeta primers. Using immunoSEQ multiplex PCR, the repertoire was profiled, and TCRdb retains in-frame clones only, with some absent. Of roughly 100,000 clones in the sample, roughly 76% were seen once. This clone came up once. Sequenced input: PBMCs. This clonotype originated in a man between 25 and 39 years old in good health and CMV-seropositive. This chain uses TRBV5-1 with TRBJ1-1, with D uncertain. CDR3 amino acids: CASSAGRSGNTEAFF. CDR3 sequence (DNA): TGCGCCAGCAGCGCCGGAAGGTCGGGAAACACTGAAGCTTTCTTT.